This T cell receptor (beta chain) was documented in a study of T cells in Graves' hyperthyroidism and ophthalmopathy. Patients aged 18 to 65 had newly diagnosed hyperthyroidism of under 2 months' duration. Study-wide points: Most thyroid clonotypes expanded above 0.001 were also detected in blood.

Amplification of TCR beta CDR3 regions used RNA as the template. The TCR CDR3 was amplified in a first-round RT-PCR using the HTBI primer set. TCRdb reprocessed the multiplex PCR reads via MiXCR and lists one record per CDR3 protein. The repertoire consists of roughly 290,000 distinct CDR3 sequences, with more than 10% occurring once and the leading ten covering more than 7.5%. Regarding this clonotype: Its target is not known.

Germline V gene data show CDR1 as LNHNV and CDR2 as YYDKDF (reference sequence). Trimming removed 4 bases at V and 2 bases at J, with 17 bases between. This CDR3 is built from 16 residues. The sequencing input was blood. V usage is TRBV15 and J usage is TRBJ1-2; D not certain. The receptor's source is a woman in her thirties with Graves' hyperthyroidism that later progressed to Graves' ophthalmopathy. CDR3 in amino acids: CATSTKTEPGNYGYTF. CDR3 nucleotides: TGTGCCACCAGCACCAAAACCGAGCCGGGAAACTATGGCTACACCTTC. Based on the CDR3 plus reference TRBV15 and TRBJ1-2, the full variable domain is DAMVIQNPRYQVTQFGKPVTLSCSQTLNHNVMYWYQQKSSQAPKLLFHYYDKDFNNEADTPDNFQSRRPNTSFCFLDIRSPGLGDTAMYLCATSTKTEPGNYGYTFGSGTRLTVV.